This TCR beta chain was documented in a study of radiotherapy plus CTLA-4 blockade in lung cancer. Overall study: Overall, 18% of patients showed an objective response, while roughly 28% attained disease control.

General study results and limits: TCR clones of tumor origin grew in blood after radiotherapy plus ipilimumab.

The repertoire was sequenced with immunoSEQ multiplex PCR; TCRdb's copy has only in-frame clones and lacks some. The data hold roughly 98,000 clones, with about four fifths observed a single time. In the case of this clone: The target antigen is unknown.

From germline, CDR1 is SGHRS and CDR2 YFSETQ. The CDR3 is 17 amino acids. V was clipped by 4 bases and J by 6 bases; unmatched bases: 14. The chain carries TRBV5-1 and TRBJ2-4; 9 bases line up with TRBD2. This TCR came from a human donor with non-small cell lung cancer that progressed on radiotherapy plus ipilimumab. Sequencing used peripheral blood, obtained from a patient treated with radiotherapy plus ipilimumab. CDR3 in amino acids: CASSLGGLAGEGNIQYF. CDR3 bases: TGCGCCAGCAGCCTAGGGGGATTAGCGGGAGAGGGAAACATTCAGTACTTC. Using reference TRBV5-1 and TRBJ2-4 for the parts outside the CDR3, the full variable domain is KAGVTQTPRYLIKTRGQQVTLSCSPISGHRSVSWYQQTPGQGLQFLFEYFSETQRNKGNFPGRFSGRQFSNSRSEMNVSTLELGDSALYLCASSLGGLAGEGNIQYFGAGTRLSVL.